The clone carrying this TCR beta chain was seen more than once but under ten times. The target antigen is unknown. CDR3 length: 15 residues. Germline CDR1 is SGHDT and CDR2 is YYEEEE. The V gene lost 0 bases and the J gene lost 3 bases, with 10 bases spanning the gap. The record originates from a study of beta chain features in type 1 diabetes. CD45RO/CCR7/CD25/CD127/CD95/CD27 staining was used to isolate CD4+ naive, central memory, regulatory and stem cell-like memory cells by sorting. Points from the study as a whole: Patients with Type 1 diabetes showed moderately but significantly shorter TCRB CDR3s in all four CD4+ subsets.

Expressed TCRB transcripts were sequenced, since all the RNA that had been isolated was reverse transcribed. Only in-frame clones appear in the TCRdb table, and some are missing; sequencing was by immunoSEQ multiplex PCR. This table has 300,000 to 350,000 clones, roughly 8.8% appearing once. The chain combines TRBV5-6 with TRBJ2-1; D may be TRBD2 (6 bases). Sample: central memory CD4+ T cells from blood. The TCR sequence derives from a man aged 25-40 years with type 1 diabetes. The DNA for the CDR3 is TGTGCCAGCAGCTTGGACCCGACTAGCTACAATGAGCAGTTCTTC. It codes for CASSLDPTSYNEQFF.